Listed below are T cell receptor beta chains from one sample, sequenced in a study of cytomegalovirus exposure and HLA in healthy donors. Profiling relied on immunoSEQ multiplex PCR, and the TCRdb table lists in-frame clones only, not all of them. The sample yields about 110,000 clones, 74% seen once. The sample comprised PBMCs. These receptors all come from a woman aged 40 to 50 in good health and CMV-seropositive. The CDR3 runs from the conserved cysteine through the conserved F or W.

j_gene,v_gene,CDR3aa
TRBJ1-1,TRBV5-4,CASSRDFTEAFF
TRBJ2-5,TRBV7-7,CASSTRDSHSETQYF
TRBJ1-4,TRBV5-6,CASSGRQEEKLFF
TRBJ1-5,TRBV19,CASSLTADQPQHF
TRBJ2-7,TRBV5-4,CASSYGGTIGHEQYF
TRBJ1-3,TRBV6-5,CASSSPGGGTGNTIYF
TRBJ2-1,TRBV5-4,CASSFSGGIYNEQFF
TRBJ1-5,TRBV18,CASSPPKGQPQHF
TRBJ1-2,TRBV4-3,CASSQEIGTGGGYTF
TRBJ1-1,TRBV28,CASRGFAEAFF
TRBJ1-1,TRBV4-1,CASSQGQTSSTEAFF
TRBJ1-1,TRBV7-2,CASSSLTGRTEAFF
TRBJ1-1,TRBV6-5,CASSYGRGRWDTEAFF
TRBJ1-1,TRBV4-3,CASSHQGENTEAFF
TRBJ1-2,TRBV19,CASSPDSLYGYTF
TRBJ1-1,TRBV10-3,CAIRGQGTVEAFF
TRBJ1-4,TRBV15,CATSREGQGGEKLFF
TRBJ2-7,TRBV5-1,CASSLAGRGDLYEQYF
TRBJ1-5,TRBV30,CAWNPGGANVGQPQHF
TRBJ2-5,TRBV5-1,CASRRDQETQYF
TRBJ2-1,TRBV6-5,CASRTGTDNEQFF
TRBJ1-1,TRBV7-9,CASSAQFRGNTEAFF
TRBJ1-2,TRBV30,CAWRRAGGESGYTF
TRBJ1-2,TRBV27,CASTTSSIENYGYTF
TRBJ1-1,TRBV27,CASKLHGEAFF
TRBJ1-2,TRBV4-2,CASSQGAGDNYGYTF
TRBJ1-1,TRBV19,CASIPPYRGPMNTEAFF
TRBJ2-7,TRBV15,CATSPRGGSYEQYF
TRBJ2-2,TRBV6-1,CASSEDWNPTGELFF
TRBJ1-5,TRBV6-1,CASRADRNQPQHF
TRBJ1-2,TRBV6-5,CASMTGTGGIGYTF
TRBJ1-3,TRBV7-9,CACSPSLRVAGNTIYF
TRBJ2-5,TRBV9,CASSVAVQETQYF
TRBJ1-6,TRBV6-1,CASSVPAGTVNSPLHF
TRBJ2-7,TRBV4-1,CASSQNGQGIYEQYF
TRBJ2-3,TRBV5-1,CASSIQGGTDTQYF
TRBJ1-5,TRBV7-8,CASSLREGGEPQHF
TRBJ1-5,TRBV30,CAWSSDGGRGQPQHF
TRBJ1-1,TRBV5-1,CASSYSRSTEAFF
TRBJ2-5,TRBV7-9,CASSLPGGGGETQYF
TRBJ2-3,TRBV5-1,CASSLGGGRGTDTQYF
TRBJ1-2,TRBV6-1,CASSEDSYGYTF
TRBJ2-4,TRBV7-9,CASSYGAKNIQYF
TRBJ1-2,TRBV19,CASSIPLTGGYGYTF
TRBJ1-5,TRBV4-2,CASSQSRVSNQPQHF
TRBJ2-1,TRBV7-3,CASSTGGWDEQFF
TRBJ2-3,TRBV7-8,CASSLSSGGGSDTQYF
TRBJ1-2,TRBV5-6,CASSFRDRTGGYTF
TRBJ2-1,TRBV7-8,CASSLGGQGSSYNEQFF
TRBJ2-1,TRBV7-9,CASTPTGDEQFF
TRBJ1-1,TRBV25-1,CASTKQGVTEAFF
TRBJ2-1,TRBV11-2,CASSLGGGDEQFF
TRBJ1-6,TRBV7-2,CASSQTGDAHF
TRBJ2-7,TRBV6-4,CASSGVRTAQSYEQYF
TRBJ2-1,TRBV5-4,CASSPGQGNEQFF